Sequencing of this T cell receptor (beta chain) was carried out in a study of T cells in tumors after PD-1 blockade. Here immunoSEQ multiplex PCR was the method, and the copy in TCRdb shows in-frame clones only, minus some. This table holds about 47,000 clones, roughly 73% found once. Germline CDR1 is SNHLY and CDR2 is FYNNEI. The CDR3 extends over 12 amino acids. The junction had 3 bases not matched to a gene; V was cut back by 0 bases and J by 11 bases. The sequenced sample was PBMCs, obtained before anti-PD-1 treatment. This TCR came from a human donor with basal cell carcinoma. The chain joins TRBV2 to TRBJ1-1; 7 nucleotides line up with TRBD1. In DNA, the CDR3 is TGTGCCAGCAGTGAAGCAAAGGGGGCGGCTTTCTTT. This gives the protein CASSEAKGAAFF.